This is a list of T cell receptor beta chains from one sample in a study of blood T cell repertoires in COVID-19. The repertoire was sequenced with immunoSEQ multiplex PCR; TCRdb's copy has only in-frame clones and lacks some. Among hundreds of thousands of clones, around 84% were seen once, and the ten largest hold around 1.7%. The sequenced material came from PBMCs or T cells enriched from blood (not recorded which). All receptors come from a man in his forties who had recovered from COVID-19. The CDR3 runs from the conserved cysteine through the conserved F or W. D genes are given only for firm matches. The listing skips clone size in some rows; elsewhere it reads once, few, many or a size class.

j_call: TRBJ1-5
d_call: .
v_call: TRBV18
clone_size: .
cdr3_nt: TGTGCCAGCTCACCATCGATTGACAGTGGCAATCAGCCCCAGCATTTT
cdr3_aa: CASSPSIDSGNQPQHF

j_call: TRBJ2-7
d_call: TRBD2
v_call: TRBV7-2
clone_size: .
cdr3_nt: TGTGCCAGCAGCTTAGTGGCTAGCGGGAGGGGCTCCTACGAGCAGTACTTC
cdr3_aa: CASSLVASGRGSYEQYF

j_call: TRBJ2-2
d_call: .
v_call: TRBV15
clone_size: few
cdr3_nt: TGTGCCACCAGCAGAGAATCCCGACTAACGGTGAACACCGGGGAGCTGTTTTTT
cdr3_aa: CATSRESRLTVNTGELFF

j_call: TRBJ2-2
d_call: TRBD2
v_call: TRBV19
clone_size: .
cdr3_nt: TGTGCCAGTTGGGGGGGGTACACCGGGGAGCTGTTTTTT
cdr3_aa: CASWGGYTGELFF

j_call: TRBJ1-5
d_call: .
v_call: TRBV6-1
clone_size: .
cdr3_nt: TGTGCCAGCAGTGAATTCAGGGGTAGCAATCAGCCCCAGCATTTT
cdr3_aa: CASSEFRGSNQPQHF

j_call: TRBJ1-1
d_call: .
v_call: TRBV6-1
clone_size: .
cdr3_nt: TGTGCCAGCAGTGATTACGGGAGGGTCACTGAAGCTTTCTTT
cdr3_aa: CASSDYGRVTEAFF

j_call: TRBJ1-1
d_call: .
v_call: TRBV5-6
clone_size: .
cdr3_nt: TGTGCCAGCAGCTTTATTGCGGCAAACACTGAAGCTTTCTTT
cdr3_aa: CASSFIAANTEAFF

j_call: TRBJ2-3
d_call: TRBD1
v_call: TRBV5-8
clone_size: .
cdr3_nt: TGTGCCAGCAGCGCGACAGGGGGCGTCGGAGATACGCAGTATTTT
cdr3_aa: CASSATGGVGDTQYF

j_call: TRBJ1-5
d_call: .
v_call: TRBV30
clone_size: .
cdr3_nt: TGTGCCTGGACGACAGTCAATAGCAATCAGCCCCAGCATTTT
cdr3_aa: CAWTTVNSNQPQHF

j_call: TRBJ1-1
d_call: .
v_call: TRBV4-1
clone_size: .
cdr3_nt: TGCGCCAGCAGCCAAGATCCGGGGGGCGGAAAGAGGTCTGAAGCTTTCTTT
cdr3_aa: CASSQDPGGGKRSEAFF

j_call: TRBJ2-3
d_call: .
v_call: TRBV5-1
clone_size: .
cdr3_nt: TGCGCCAGCAGCTTGGAACAGGGTTCAGATACGCAGTATTTT
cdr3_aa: CASSLEQGSDTQYF

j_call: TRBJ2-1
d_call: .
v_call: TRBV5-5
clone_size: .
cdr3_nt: TGTGCCAGCAGCCCGACGGGTGGCTCCTACAATGAGCAGTTCTTC
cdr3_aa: CASSPTGGSYNEQFF

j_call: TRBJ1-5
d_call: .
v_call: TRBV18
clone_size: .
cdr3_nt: TGTGCCAGCTCACCAGCCCCGGGGGATCAGCCCCAGCATTTT
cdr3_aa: CASSPAPGDQPQHF

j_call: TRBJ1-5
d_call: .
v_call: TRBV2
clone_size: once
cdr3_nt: TGTACCAGCAGTATCGAGACAGAGAATCAGCCCCAGCATTTT
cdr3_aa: CTSSIETENQPQHF

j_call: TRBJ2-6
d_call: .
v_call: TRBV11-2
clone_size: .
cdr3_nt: TGTGCCAGCAGCACCCGGAGGGGTATATTCTCTGGGGCCAACGTCCTGACTTTC
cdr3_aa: CASSTRRGIFSGANVLTF

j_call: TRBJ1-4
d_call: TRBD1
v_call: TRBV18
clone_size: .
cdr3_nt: TGTGCCAGCTCCAGACAGGGCCCACCAAATGAAAAACTGTTTTTT
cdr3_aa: CASSRQGPPNEKLFF

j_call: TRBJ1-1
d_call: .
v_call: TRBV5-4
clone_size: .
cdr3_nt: TGTGCCAGCAGCTTGGCCCGGGGGGCGAGTAACGCTTTCTTT
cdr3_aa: CASSLARGASNAFF

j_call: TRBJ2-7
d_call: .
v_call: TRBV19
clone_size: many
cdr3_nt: TGTGCCAGTAGTCAGGGGGGAATCGAGCAGTACTTC
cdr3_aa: CASSQGGIEQYF

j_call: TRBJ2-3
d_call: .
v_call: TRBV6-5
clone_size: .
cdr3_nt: TGTGCCAGCAGTTACAGGGGTAGAGATACGCAGTATTTT
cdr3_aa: CASSYRGRDTQYF

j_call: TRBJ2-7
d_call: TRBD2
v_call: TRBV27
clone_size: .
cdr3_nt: TGTGCCAGCAGTTTAGTAATAGCGGGAGCCTACGAGCAGTACTTC
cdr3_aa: CASSLVIAGAYEQYF

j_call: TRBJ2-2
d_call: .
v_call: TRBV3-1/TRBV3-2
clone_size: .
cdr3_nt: TGTGCCAGCAAACGGGAAGAGTGGGGGGAGCTGTTTTTT
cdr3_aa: CASKREEWGELFF

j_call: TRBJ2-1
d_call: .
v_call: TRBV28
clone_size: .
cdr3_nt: TGTGCCAGCAAGTCCGAGACCACGGGAGTCAATGAGCAGTTCTTC
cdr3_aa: CASKSETTGVNEQFF

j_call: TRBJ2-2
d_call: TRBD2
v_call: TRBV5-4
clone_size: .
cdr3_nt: TGTGCCAGCAGCCCCGGGACTAGTTACACCGGGGAGCTGTTTTTT
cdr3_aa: CASSPGTSYTGELFF

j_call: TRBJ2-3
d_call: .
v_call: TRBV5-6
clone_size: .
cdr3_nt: TGTGCCAGCAGCTTGGCAAGTCGGGATACGCAGTATTTT
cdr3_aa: CASSLASRDTQYF

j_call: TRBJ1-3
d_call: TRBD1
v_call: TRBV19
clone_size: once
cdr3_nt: TGTGCCAGTAGTGCCTCCGGGACAGGGCGCTCTGGAAACACCATATATTTT
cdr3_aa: CASSASGTGRSGNTIYF

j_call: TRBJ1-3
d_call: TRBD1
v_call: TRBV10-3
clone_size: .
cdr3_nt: TGTGCCATCAGCGCCGGGACAGGGCGAAACACCATATATTTT
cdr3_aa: CAISAGTGRNTIYF

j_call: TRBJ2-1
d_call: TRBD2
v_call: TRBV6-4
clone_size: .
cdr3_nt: TGTGCCAGCAGTGAACTAGCGGGAGTCGGGCAATTACAGTTCTTC
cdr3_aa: CASSELAGVGQLQFF

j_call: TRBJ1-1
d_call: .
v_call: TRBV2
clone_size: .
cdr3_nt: TGTGCCAGCAGGGGTAGGGGACACAACACTGAAGCTTTCTTT
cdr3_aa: CASRGRGHNTEAFF

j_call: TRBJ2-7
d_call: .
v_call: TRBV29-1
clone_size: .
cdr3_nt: TGCAGCGTTGAGGGGGGGGCGGCTGCCTACGAGCAGTACTTC
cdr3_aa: CSVEGGAAAYEQYF

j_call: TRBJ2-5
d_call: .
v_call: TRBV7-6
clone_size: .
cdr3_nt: TGTGCCAGCAGCTTGTGGGCAGGGGCCCGGGAGACCCAGTACTTC
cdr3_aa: CASSLWAGARETQYF

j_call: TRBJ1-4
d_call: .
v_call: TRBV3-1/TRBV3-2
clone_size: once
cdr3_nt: TGTGCCAGCAGCCAGGTTACAGGCCCACAGGAAAAACTGTTTTTT
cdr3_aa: CASSQVTGPQEKLFF

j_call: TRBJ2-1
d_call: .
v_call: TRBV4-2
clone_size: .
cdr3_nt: TGTGCCAGCAGCCAAGGGGGGGGCGTCGACAATGAGCAGTTCTTC
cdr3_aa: CASSQGGGVDNEQFF

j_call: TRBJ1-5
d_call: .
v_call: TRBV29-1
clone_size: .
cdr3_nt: TGCAGCGTTGACGGAGGGGGCAATCAGCCCCAGCATTTT
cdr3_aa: CSVDGGGNQPQHF

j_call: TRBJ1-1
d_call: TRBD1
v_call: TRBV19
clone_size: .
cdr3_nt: TGTGCCAGCGGGGGACAGCTGAACACTGAAGCTTTCTTT
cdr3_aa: CASGGQLNTEAFF

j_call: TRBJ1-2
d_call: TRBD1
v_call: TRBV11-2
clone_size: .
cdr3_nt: TGTGCCAGCAGCTTAGGATCACAGGGGTATGGCTACACCTTC
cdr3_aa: CASSLGSQGYGYTF

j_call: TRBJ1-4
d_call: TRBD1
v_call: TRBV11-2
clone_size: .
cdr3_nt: TGTGCCAGCAGCGGAAGAACAGGGGGCGGTTTTGAAAAACTGTTTTTT
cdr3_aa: CASSGRTGGGFEKLFF

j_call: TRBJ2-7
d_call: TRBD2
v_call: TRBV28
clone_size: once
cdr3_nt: TGTGCCAGCAGTCTCAGCGGGGGGGCATCCGAGCAGTACTTC
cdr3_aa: CASSLSGGASEQYF